The 6 T cell receptor beta chains below all came from one sample that was sequenced in a study of blood T cell repertoires in COVID-19 (TCRdb year 2020). Receptor libraries were prepared by the immunoSEQ multiplex PCR assay. TCRdb carries this immuneACCESS record with in-frame sequences only. Its versions omit some clonotypes, under half of them owing to an unresolved V gene in the studies checked, with the rest unexplained. A total of approximately 240,000 clones appear in this sample, around 90% of them only once. Jointly, the top ten make up over 0.65% of the sample. Sequencing was performed on peripheral blood. These receptors all stem from a man aged 25 to 45 with COVID-19, enrolled during active disease.

The chain combines TRBV9 with TRBJ2-2, with D possibly being TRBD2 (6 bases). The CDR3 has 18 residues. Trimming pared 0 bases from V and 2 bases from J, leaving 17 bases between. Germline loops: CDR1 SGDLS, CDR2 YYNGEE. CDR3 in amino acids: CASSVAPGGLSNTGELFF. CDR3 bases: TGTGCCAGCAGCGTAGCTCCCGGGGGTCTTAGTAACACCGGGGAGCTGTTTTTT.

The chain couples TRBV2 to TRBJ1-2; D might be TRBD1 (5 bases). Germline assignment: CDR1 SNHLY and CDR2 FYNNEI. This CDR3 has 13 residues. Trimming took 6 bases from V and 4 from J, leaving 12 bases between them. The CDR3, as DNA: TGTGCCAGCAGGGAGACAGCCAGCTATGGCTACACCTTC. This translates into CASRETASYGYTF. The whole variable domain, filled in from reference TRBV2 and TRBJ1-2, reads EPEVTQTPSHQVTQMGQEVILRCVPISNHLYFYWYRQILGQKVEFLVSFYNNEISEKSEIFDDQFSVERPDGSNFTLKIRSTKLEDSAMYFCASRETASYGYTFGSGTRLTVV.

The chain is built from TRBV19 and TRBJ1-5; 7 nucleotides match TRBD1. The CDR3 consists of 14 residues. CDR1 and CDR2 (germline): LNHDA, SQIVND (reference sequence). The V segment lost 5 bases and the J segment 6 bases; nucleotides outside the gene matches: 7. DNA for the CDR3: TGTGCCAGTAGTCTCGACAGGGTAAGTCAGCCCCAGCATTTT. As protein: CASSLDRVSQPQHF.

DNA for the CDR3: TGTGCCACCAGATCAGGGTCAACTAATGAAAAACTGTTTTTT. Translated, it gives CATRSGSTNEKLFF. The chain links TRBV24-1 to TRBJ1-4; D perhaps matches TRBD1 (5 bases). This CDR3 is built from 14 residues. V lost 7 bases and J 0 bases, leaving 8 bases between the germline ends. In germline, CDR1 is KGHDR, CDR2 SFDVKD.

This chain links TRBV9 with TRBJ2-1; D gene ambiguous. This CDR3 is 15 amino acids long. Germline loops: CDR1 SGDLS, CDR2 YYNGEE. V was clipped by 4 bases and J by 0 bases, with 11 bases between them. CDR3 in amino acids: CASSPSTTSYNEQFF. The CDR3 coding sequence is TGTGCCAGCAGCCCCTCGACAACCTCCTACAATGAGCAGTTCTTC.

The V call is TRBV5-5, the J call TRBJ1-1; TRBD1 is a possible D gene (5 bases). V lost 1 base, J lost 4 bases, and 8 bases lay in between. CDR3 length: 13 amino acids. Germline CDR1 reads SGHKS; CDR2 reads YYEKEE (reference sequence). CDR3 residues: CASSLIRATEAFF. The DNA for the CDR3 is TGTGCCAGCAGCTTGATCAGGGCCACTGAAGCTTTCTTT.